One and the same sample provided the 21 T cell receptor beta chains below, sequenced in a study of regulatory T cells in long-lasting Graves disease. Indicated time point: persistent/refractory GD, antithyroid drugs over 5 years with positive TRAb. With RNA extracted from PBMCs as input, the TCR library was made. With iRepertoire HTBI primers and Arm-PCR of CDR3 regions, TCR beta libraries were built. MiXCR was run by TCRdb on the multiplex PCR reads, yielding one entry per CDR3 protein. The repertoire holds 450,000 or so distinct CDR3 sequences, with about 20% as singletons. The source material was peripheral blood mononuclear cells (PBMCs), sampled when the disease was refractory, from a patient treated with antithyroid drugs. Receptors originate from a female donor with Graves disease.

This clonotype was observed many times. The chain employs TRBV11-3 and TRBJ1-2; weak D call: TRBD1 (5 bases). CDR3 size: 15 residues. Looked up from germline, CDR1 is SGHNT and CDR2 is YENEEA. Trimming removed 3 bases at V and 6 bases at J, with 17 bases between. The CDR3 coding sequence is TGTGCCAGCAGCTTGATGCAGGGCAAAGGGAATGGCTACACCTTC. Translated: CASSLMQGKGNGYTF.

This clonotype was seen a few times. V is TRBV7-2 and J is TRBJ2-7; D is undetermined. V was cut by 5 bases and J by 2 bases, with 10 bases left in between. The length of the CDR3 is 13 residues. Germline CDR1 and CDR2: SGHTA and FQGNSA. In nucleotides, the CDR3 is TGTGCCAGCAGCGGCGGTGGGGCCTACGAGCAGTACTTC. It translates to CASSGGGAYEQYF.

This clonotype has ten or more counts. The gene calls are TRBV28 and TRBJ1-6; 9 nucleotides line up with TRBD1. CDR3 length equals 14 residues. The germline V gene has CDR1 MDHEN and CDR2 SYDVKM. V shed 5 bases and J 7 bases; nucleotides not matched to a gene: 3. CDR3 nucleotides: TGTGCCAGCAGTATCGGGACAGGGAATTCACCCCTCCACTTT. Translated, it gives CASSIGTGNSPLHF. The full variable domain, with the rest looked up from reference TRBV28 and TRBJ1-6, is DVKVTQSSRYLVKRTGEKVFLECVQDMDHENMFWYRQDPGLGLRLIYFSYDVKMKEKGDIPEGYSVSREKKERFSLILESASTNQTSMYLCASSIGTGNSPLHFGNGTRLTVT.

CDR3: CASSSYGPQTQYF. The CDR3 DNA sequence: TGTGCCAGCAGCTCCTATGGGCCCCAGACCCAGTACTTC. This rearrangement joins TRBV6-1 to TRBJ2-5; D not certain. The CDR3 runs 13 residues. Germline lookup yields CDR1 MNHNS and CDR2 SASEGT. Trimming removed 6 bases from V and 6 bases from J, with 14 bases in between.

This clonotype was observed a few times. This chain uses TRBV29-1 with TRBJ1-2; D unresolved. The CDR3 is 12 amino acids. The V end lost 2 bases, the J end lost 0 bases, and 4 bases lay between the germline ends. Germline lookup yields CDR1 SQVTM and CDR2 ANQGSEA. The CDR3, as DNA: TGCAGCGTTGAAAAGGCTAACTATGGCTACACCTTC. This gives the protein CSVEKANYGYTF.

This clonotype came up a few times. The V and J genes are TRBV4-1 and TRBJ1-1, with D uncertain. The CDR3 spans 16 residues. Germline V lookup: CDR1 MGHRA, CDR2 YSYEKL. V shed 0 bases and J shed 5 bases, with 16 bases lying between them. The CDR3 here is CASSQDSGGRRTEAFF. The CDR3 bases are TGCGCCAGCAGCCAAGACTCGGGCGGAAGGAGGACTGAAGCTTTCTTT.

The V and J genes are TRBV12-3 or TRBV12-4 and TRBJ2-1; 11 bases are a match to TRBD2. J lost 7 bases, V lost 6 bases, and 11 bases had no gene match. The CDR3 consists of 16 residues. CDR3 nucleotide sequence: TGTGCCAGCAGCTGGTTAGTAGCGGGGGGGCGGAATGAGCAGTTCTTC. Protein sequence: CASSWLVAGGRNEQFF.

The table lists this clonotype with many counts. CDR3 nucleotides: TGTGCCAGCAGGACCCTCGGGACAGGGGAGGATGAAAAACTGTTTTTT. This codes for CASRTLGTGEDEKLFF. V is TRBV28 and J is TRBJ1-4, with TRBD1 identical over 10 bases. CDR3 length: 16 amino acids. The germline V gene has CDR1 MDHEN and CDR2 SYDVKM. V dropped 6 bases and J dropped 6; count of bases not matched to a gene: 10.

This clonotype was detected many times. The chain uses TRBV12-3 or TRBV12-4 and TRBJ2-2; weak D call: TRBD2 (6 bases). The CDR3 sequence is 15 residues long. With 6 bases removed from V and 0 bases from J, the gap between germline ends came to 11 bases. CDR3 sequence reads: CASRLSGSNTGELFF. CDR3 nucleotides: TGTGCCAGCAGACTTAGCGGATCGAACACCGGGGAGCTGTTTTTT.

This clonotype was found a few times. The genes are TRBV5-1 and TRBJ2-7, with TRBD1 matching over 8 bases. Germline CDR1 is SGHRS and CDR2 is YFSETQ. The CDR3 loop spans 11 amino acids. V lost 8 bases, J lost 7 bases, and 5 bases stayed unmatched. Here the CDR3 DNA reads TGCGCCAGTGGACAGGGAAGGGAGCAGTACTTC. Translating it yields CASGQGREQYF.

Concerning this clonotype: A read error may explain this, as a much larger clone is one base away. The chain carries TRBV2 and TRBJ2-2; tentative D call: TRBD1 (5 bases). Germline assignment: CDR1 SNHLY and CDR2 FYNNEI. The CDR3 sequence is 12 residues long. As DNA, the CDR3 is TGTGCCGGCAGCAGACAGAACGGGGAGCTGTTTTTT. Translated, it gives CAGSRQNGELFF.

The V call is TRBV19, the J call TRBJ1-1; D perhaps matches TRBD1 (5 bases). V was cut by 7 bases and J by 2 bases, with 20 bases left in between. The CDR3 is made up of 16 amino acids. Germline CDR1 is LNHDA and CDR2 is SQIVND (reference sequence). CDR3 sequence: CASITGGTIINTEAFF. The CDR3 DNA reads TGTGCCAGTATTACCGGGGGAACCATCATTAACACTGAAGCTTTCTTT.

V usage is TRBV19 and J usage is TRBJ2-7, with 12 nucleotides matching TRBD2. The CDR3 consists of 15 residues. Per the germline V gene, CDR1 is LNHDA and CDR2 is SQIVND (reference sequence). V was pared by 5 bases and J by 1 base, with 3 bases of the junction left unmatched. The CDR3 DNA is TGTGCCAGTAGTTATCTAGCGGGAGGGTCCTACGAGCAGTACTTC. Translated, it gives CASSYLAGGSYEQYF.

The gene calls are TRBV6-1 and TRBJ2-5; no clear D. Trimming shortened V by 6 bases and J by 7 bases, and 12 bases separated the two germline ends. Germline CDR1 and CDR2: MNHNS and SASEGT. The CDR3 is 12 residues long. The CDR3 region is CASRESAGTQYF. CDR3 bases: TGTGCCAGCAGGGAGAGTGCTGGGACCCAGTACTTC.

Comment on this clonotype: A clone one base away is much larger, so this may be a read error. The chain recombines TRBV12-3 or TRBV12-4 with TRBJ2-2, with D possibly being TRBD2 (5 bases). CDR3 length: 12 amino acids. CDR3 loop: CASSFRTGELVF. For the CDR3, the DNA is TGTGCCAGCAGTTTTCGCACCGGGGAGCTGGTTTTT.

This clonotype was seen ten or more times. The chain uses TRBV11-3 and TRBJ2-7; 7 nucleotides line up with TRBD2. The CDR3 has 14 residues. V lost 5 bases, J lost 2 bases, and 6 bases stayed unmatched. Germline values: CDR1 SGHNT, CDR2 YENEEA. For the CDR3, the DNA is TGTGCCAGCAGCCCACCGGGGGGAACCTACGAGCAGTACTTC. The encoded protein is CASSPPGGTYEQYF.

This clonotype came up many times. The chain employs TRBV28 and TRBJ1-1; no definite D call. The CDR3 runs 10 residues. The germline gives CDR1 MDHEN, CDR2 SYDVKM. V was trimmed by 8 bases and J by 14 bases, leaving 15 bases between them. CDR3 sequence: CASLQQRVFF. In DNA, the CDR3 is TGTGCCAGCTTACAACAGCGAGTGTTCTTT.

This clonotype was seen repeatedly, ten times or more. The chain recombines TRBV20-1 with TRBJ1-1; unclear D gene. The V end was cut by 2 bases, the J end by 5 bases, with 6 bases between. The CDR3 runs 11 residues. CDR1 DFQATT and CDR2 SNEGSKA come from the germline V gene (reference sequence). The CDR3, as DNA: TGCAGTGCTAGACACCCTACTGAAGCTTTCTTT. Protein sequence: CSARHPTEAFF.

The chain joins TRBV7-9 to TRBJ1-2; no firm D call. Germline V lookup: CDR1 SEHNR, CDR2 FQNEAQ (reference sequence). The length of the CDR3 is 13 residues. V lost 2 bases and J 6 bases, leaving 10 bases between the germline ends. CDR3 sequence reads: CASSLSNEHGYTF. The CDR3 DNA sequence: TGTGCCAGCAGCTTAAGCAACGAGCATGGCTACACCTTC.

The rearrangement links TRBV10-2 to TRBJ2-5, with 8 bases matching TRBD2. V gave up 6 bases and J gave up 3 bases; unmatched junction bases: 3. CDR3 length: 13 residues. Germline V gene data show CDR1 as WSHSY and CDR2 as SAAADI. DNA of the CDR3: TGCGCCAGCAGCGTACTAGCGGAAGAGACCCAGTACTTC. Protein product: CASSVLAEETQYF.

The chain combines TRBV12-3 or TRBV12-4 with TRBJ2-1, with 9 nucleotides matching TRBD2. CDR3 size: 15 residues. The junction had 8 bases not matched to a gene; V was cut back by 5 bases and J by 6 bases. The CDR3 DNA is TGTGCCAGCAGTCTTTTTCTAGCGGGAAGCAATGAGCAGTTCTTC. Translated, it gives CASSLFLAGSNEQFF.